These 16 T cell receptor beta chains came from one sample sequenced in a study of T cell clonotyping in hematopoietic cell transplantation. Sequencing used immunoSEQ multiplex PCR; TCRdb keeps in-frame clones, though not all of them. The sample includes about 16,000 clones, roughly 88% of them seen just once. Sequencing used peripheral blood mononuclear cells. The origin of the receptors is a woman aged 40-49 years in good health. Some clones in this sample may be carry-over from other donors' samples.

This chain links TRBV5-8 with TRBJ2-7; TRBD1 aligns across 8 bases. This CDR3 is built from 14 residues. The germline V gene has CDR1 SGHTS and CDR2 YDEGEE. V dropped 4 bases and J dropped 3; count of bases not matched to a gene: 6. The CDR3 coding sequence is TGTGCCAGCAGCAGGACAGGGACGCGCTACGAGCAGTACTTC. Its translation: CASSRTGTRYEQYF. Using reference TRBV5-8 and TRBJ2-7 for the parts outside the CDR3, the full variable domain is EAGVTQSPTHLIKTRGQQATLRCSPISGHTSVYWYQQALGLGLQFLLWYDEGEERNRGNFPPRFSGRQFPNYSSELNVNALELEDSALYLCASSRTGTRYEQYFGPGTRLTVT.

V gene TRBV18 combines with J gene TRBJ2-3, with 9 positions matching TRBD2. CDR3 size: 15 residues. Germline V gene lookup returns CDR1 KGHSH and CDR2 LQKENI. Trimming cost V 3 bases and J 2 bases; bases outside gene matches: 3. In DNA, the CDR3 is TGTGCCAGCTCACCTACTAGCGGGCTCACAGATACGCAGTATTTT. It yields the protein CASSPTSGLTDTQYF.

The J gene is TRBJ2-1, the V gene TRBV5-1; 11 bases align to TRBD2. The V gene's germline CDR1 is SGHRS and CDR2 YFSETQ. This CDR3 is 15 amino acids long. The trim removed 0 bases at V and 7 bases at J, leaving 3 bases unmatched. CDR3 sequence: CASSLVTSGSNEQFF. The CDR3 DNA reads as TGCGCCAGCAGCTTGGTAACTAGCGGGAGTAATGAGCAGTTCTTC.

The rearrangement uses TRBV14 and TRBJ1-2; TRBD1 is a possible D gene (5 bases). V gave up 1 base and J gave up 2 bases, with 11 bases separating them. This CDR3 spans 15 amino acids. The germline gives CDR1 SGHDN, CDR2 FVKESK. CDR3 residues: CASSQAGADNYGYTF. In DNA form, the CDR3 reads TGTGCCAGCAGCCAAGCCGGGGCAGACAACTATGGCTACACCTTC.

The chain recombines TRBV11-3 with TRBJ1-1; the D is unclear. The CDR3 extends over 12 amino acids. Germline values: CDR1 SGHNT, CDR2 YENEEA. The V gene lost 5 bases and the J gene lost 11 bases, with 15 bases spanning the gap. This chain's CDR3 is CASSPEIGEAFF. CDR3 in DNA: TGTGCCAGCAGCCCTGAGATAGGTGAGGCTTTCTTT. The full variable domain, in which reference TRBV11-3 and TRBJ1-1 provide the parts outside the CDR3, is EAGVVQSPRYKIIEKKQPVAFWCNPISGHNTLYWYLQNLGQGPELLIRYENEEAVDDSQLPKDRFSAERLKGVDSTLKIQPAELGDSAVYLCASSPEIGEAFFGQGTRLTVV.

This clone has just one count. The chain recombines TRBV14 with TRBJ1-2; D uncertain. The CDR3 runs 11 residues. Germline values: CDR1 SGHDN, CDR2 FVKESK. V gave up 4 bases and J gave up 4 bases, with 4 bases separating them. CDR3 in amino acids: CASSPGYGYTF. CDR3 nucleotides: TGTGCCAGCAGCCCGGGCTATGGCTACACCTTC. Based on the CDR3 plus reference TRBV14 and TRBJ1-2, the full variable domain is EAGVTQFPSHSVIEKGQTVTLRCDPISGHDNLYWYRRVMGKEIKFLLHFVKESKQDESGMPNNRFLAERTGGTYSTLKVQPAELEDSGVYFCASSPGYGYTFGSGTRLTVV.

The chain combines TRBV28 with TRBJ2-6, with D unclear. This CDR3 comprises 14 residues. Germline V gives CDR1 MDHEN, CDR2 SYDVKM. Trimming stripped 3 bases from V and 0 bases from J, with 3 bases between. The CDR3 loop reads CASSFSSGANVLTF. As DNA, the CDR3 is TGTGCCAGCAGTTTTAGCTCTGGGGCCAACGTCCTGACTTTC.

The rearrangement uses TRBV4-2 and TRBJ1-1; TRBD1 matches 8 bases. V lost 3 bases, J lost 4 bases, and 4 bases stayed unmatched. The germline gives CDR1 LGHNA, CDR2 YNFKEQ. The CDR3 is made up of 14 amino acids. CDR3 in amino acids: CASSHLTGGTEAFF. In DNA form, the CDR3 reads TGTGCCAGCAGCCACCTTACAGGGGGCACTGAAGCTTTCTTT.

V and J are TRBV11-2 and TRBJ2-3, with TRBD2 matching over 10 bases. CDR3 length: 15 amino acids. V dropped 5 bases and J dropped 4; count of bases not matched to a gene: 6. CDR1 SGHAT and CDR2 FQNNGV come from the germline V gene. The DNA for the CDR3 is TGTGCCAGCAGCATTAGCGGGGGGTTCTCAGATACGCAGTATTTT. It translates to CASSISGGFSDTQYF. Full variable domain (missing parts from reference TRBV11-2 and TRBJ2-3): EAGVAQSPRYKIIEKRQSVAFWCNPISGHATLYWYQQILGQGPKLLIQFQNNGVVDDSQLPKDRFSAERLKGVDSTLKIQPAKLEDSAVYLCASSISGGFSDTQYFGPGTRLTVL.

The chain uses TRBV28 and TRBJ1-2; D is uncertain. The CDR3 runs to 16 residues. Trimming took 2 bases from V and 5 from J, leaving 18 bases between them. Germline V gene lookup returns CDR1 MDHEN and CDR2 SYDVKM. The CDR3 coding sequence is TGTGCCAGCAGTTTAATCGGGAGGAACAGTAGGTATGGCTACACCTTC. This gives the protein CASSLIGRNSRYGYTF.

This chain links TRBV6-6 with TRBJ1-1; D unclear. Germline V gene lookup returns CDR1 MNHNY and CDR2 SVGAGI (reference sequence). The CDR3 contains 14 residues. V was pared by 6 bases and J by 0 bases, with 11 bases between. This CDR3 reads CASSLAWMNTEAFF. CDR3 coding DNA: TGTGCCAGCAGCCTGGCGTGGATGAACACTGAAGCTTTCTTT.

In this sample, this clone turned up a few times. This rearrangement joins TRBV12-5 to TRBJ1-5; TRBD1 matches at 7 bases. Germline lookup yields CDR1 LGHNT and CDR2 FRNRAP. The CDR3 loop spans 13 amino acids. J was trimmed by 4 bases and V by 5 bases; bases with no gene match: 2. This CDR3 is CASGLGQNQPQHF. The CDR3 nucleotides read TGTGCTAGTGGTCTGGGACAGAATCAGCCCCAGCATTTT.

This rearrangement joins TRBV9 to TRBJ1-4; no reliable D call. Per germline, CDR1 SGDLS and CDR2 YYNGEE. This CDR3 contains 15 residues. Trimming took 1 base from V and 2 from J, leaving 9 bases between them. In nucleotides, the CDR3 is TGTGCCAGCAGCGTATCAGGCGCGACTAATGAAAAACTGTTTTTT. It is translated as CASSVSGATNEKLFF.

The chain is built from TRBV7-2 and TRBJ2-7, with 8 positions matching TRBD2. Trimming took 5 bases from V and 7 from J; bases not matched to a gene: 10. The V gene's germline CDR1 is SGHTA and CDR2 FQGNSA. The CDR3 has 14 amino acids. The CDR3 loop is CASSPSGSLGEQYF. CDR3 nucleotide sequence: TGTGCCAGCAGCCCAAGCGGGAGTTTGGGGGAGCAGTACTTC.

The V call is TRBV19, the J call TRBJ1-5; the D gene is possibly TRBD1 (5 bases). Looked up from germline, CDR1 is LNHDA and CDR2 is SQIVND (reference sequence). Trimming took off 4 bases at V and 4 bases at J, with 14 bases between the two ends. The CDR3 spans 15 residues. The CDR3 region has the DNA TGTGCCAGTAGTAAAAGACAAGGGGTAAATCAGCCCCAGCATTTT. Encoded protein: CASSKRQGVNQPQHF. Together with reference TRBV19 and TRBJ1-5, the CDR3 gives the full variable domain: DGGITQSPKYLFRKEGQNVTLSCEQNLNHDAMYWYRQDPGQGLRLIYYSQIVNDFQKGDIAEGYSVSREKKESFPLTVTSAQKNPTAFYLCASSKRQGVNQPQHFGDGTRLSIL.

Comment on this clone: No DNA is shown, since the ends of the CDR3 on it are uncertain; the CDR3 is the one TCRdb lists. The chain is built from TRBV30 and TRBJ2-7; the D call of TRBD2 is as the table states it, not checked on the DNA. The CDR3 adds up to 12 amino acids, both ends counted. The germline V gene has CDR1 GTSNPN and CDR2 SVGIG (reference sequence). The CDR3 spells CGSTSGLYEQYF.